Each of the 27 T cell receptor beta chains below was sequenced from the same sample in a study of cytomegalovirus exposure and HLA in healthy donors. In the PCR, 60 Vbeta and 13 Jbeta primers were used. Assay used: immunoSEQ multiplex PCR; TCRdb lists only in-frame clones, some missing. The sample consists of 95,000 to 150,000 clones, around 75% of them appearing once. The sequenced sample was PBMCs. These receptors were taken from a man in his sixties in good health and CMV-seropositive.

This clone has only a few counts. V gene TRBV5-5 combines with J gene TRBJ2-2; D not resolved. The CDR3 covers 13 residues. Per the germline V gene, CDR1 is SGHKS and CDR2 is YYEKEE (reference sequence). V shed 0 bases and J shed 6 bases, with 6 bases lying between them. CDR3 protein: CASSLEQAGELFF. The CDR3 DNA reads as TGTGCCAGCAGCTTGGAGCAGGCCGGGGAGCTGTTTTTT.

The sample holds a few counts of this clone. The V gene is TRBV19, the J gene TRBJ1-5, with D unresolved. This CDR3 has 15 amino acids. The V end lost 3 bases, the J end lost 2 bases, and 11 bases lay between the germline ends. The germline gives CDR1 LNHDA, CDR2 SQIVND (reference sequence). Here the CDR3 DNA reads TGTGCCAGTAGTATTCAACCTCCGGGCAATCAGCCCCAGCATTTT. It codes for CASSIQPPGNQPQHF.

The V gene is TRBV6-5, the J gene TRBJ2-3, with a tentative D call TRBD2 (5 bases). In germline, CDR1 is MNHEY, CDR2 SVGAGI. This CDR3 is built from 13 residues. V lost 8 bases and J lost 0, with 9 bases in between. The CDR3 region has the DNA TGTGCCAGCGGCGGGTCTAGCACAGATACGCAGTATTTT. It specifies CASGGSSTDTQYF.

The V call is TRBV5-1, the J call TRBJ2-6; D may be TRBD2 (5 bases). The CDR3 loop spans 17 amino acids. Looked up from germline, CDR1 is SGHRS and CDR2 is YFSETQ. Trimming shortened V by 0 bases and J by 2 bases, and 12 bases separated the two germline ends. CDR3 nucleotide sequence: TGCGCCAGCAGCTTGGACGCGGGTATGGCTGGGGCCAACGTCCTGACTTTC. This sequence encodes CASSLDAGMAGANVLTF. The full variable domain, completed using reference TRBV5-1 and TRBJ2-6, is KAGVTQTPRYLIKTRGQQVTLSCSPISGHRSVSWYQQTPGQGLQFLFEYFSETQRNKGNFPGRFSGRQFSNSRSEMNVSTLELGDSALYLCASSLDAGMAGANVLTFGAGSRLTVL.

This sequence joins TRBV5-1 and TRBJ2-2; D gene uncertain. Germline lookup yields CDR1 SGHRS and CDR2 YFSETQ. Trimming took off 1 base at V and 7 bases at J, with 8 bases between the two ends. This CDR3 has 13 amino acids. Here the CDR3 DNA reads TGCGCCAGCAGCTTGACAGAAGACGGGGAGCTGTTTTTT. Translated, it gives CASSLTEDGELFF.

For this clone: One junction end disagrees with the germline gene, perhaps due to a read error. J is TRBJ2-5 and V is TRBV7-7; 9 nucleotides match TRBD1. The germline gives CDR1 SSHAT, CDR2 FNYEAQ (reference sequence). This CDR3 has 15 residues. The CDR3 bases are TGTGCTAGCAGCCGAGGACAGGGGATGGGAGAGACCCGGTACTTC. Translating gives CASSRGQGMGETRYF.

The chain is built from TRBV5-4 and TRBJ1-2, with unresolved D. The CDR3 covers 14 residues. Trimming took 4 bases from V and 5 from J, leaving 15 bases between them. From germline, CDR1 is SGHNT and CDR2 YYREEE (reference sequence). DNA for the CDR3: TGTGCCAGCAGCCTGAGGAGGGAGGCATATGGCTACACCTTC. It codes for CASSLRREAYGYTF.

The gene calls are TRBV6-5 and TRBJ1-1, with 7 positions matching TRBD1. Germline V gene sequence: CDR1 MNHEY, CDR2 SVGAGI. The CDR3 has 14 amino acids. Trimming at V came to 1 base and at J to 4 bases, leaving 3 bases not matched to a gene. As DNA, the CDR3 is TGTGCCAGCAGTTACTACCAGGGGGGCACTGAAGCTTTCTTT. Residues: CASSYYQGGTEAFF.

The sample holds a few counts of this clone. The CDR3 loop reads CAWSVSLYYEQYF. The CDR3 DNA sequence: TGTGCCTGGAGTGTATCCCTCTACTACGAGCAGTACTTC. The gene calls are TRBV30 and TRBJ2-7; D gene unclear. The CDR3 sequence is 13 residues long. V was cut by 0 bases and J by 3 bases, with 9 bases left in between. The germline CDR1 and CDR2 sequences are GTSNPN and SVGIG (reference sequence). Full variable domain (remainder filled in from reference TRBV30 and TRBJ2-7): SQTIHQWPATLVQPVGSPLSLECTVEGTSNPNLYWYRQAAGRGLQLLFYSVGIGQISSEVPQNLSASRPQDRQFILSSKKLLLSDSGFYLCAWSVSLYYEQYFGPGTRLTVT.

The chain has TRBV5-5 and TRBJ2-7; 8 bases are shared with TRBD2. The CDR3 has 15 residues. V lost 4 bases, J lost 5 bases, and 11 bases stayed unmatched. CDR1 is SGHKS, CDR2 YYEKEE, per germline (reference sequence). CDR3 nucleotide sequence: TGTGCCAGCAGCGGGTACGGCGGGGGGACCAACGAGCAGTACTTC. It specifies CASSGYGGGTNEQYF.

The chain couples TRBV2 to TRBJ2-4; D gene uncertain. From germline, CDR1 is SNHLY and CDR2 FYNNEI. CDR3 length equals 17 residues. V dropped 4 bases and J dropped 8 bases, with 24 bases sitting between them. The DNA of the CDR3 is TGTGCCAGCAGTGGACCCTCTGTCGGGTTGGGTTGGGACATTCAGTACTTC. Translation: CASSGPSVGLGWDIQYF.

J is TRBJ2-2 and V is TRBV11-2, with 12 bases that match TRBD2. Per germline, CDR1 SGHAT and CDR2 FQNNGV. With 3 bases clipped from V and 6 bases from J, the junction kept 5 bases outside the gene matches. This CDR3 comprises 16 residues. The CDR3 spells CASSFTSGGTAGELFF. In DNA, the CDR3 is TGTGCCAGCAGCTTTACTAGCGGGGGGACGGCCGGGGAGCTGTTTTTT. Full variable domain (outside the CDR3, taken from reference TRBV11-2 and TRBJ2-2): EAGVAQSPRYKIIEKRQSVAFWCNPISGHATLYWYQQILGQGPKLLIQFQNNGVVDDSQLPKDRFSAERLKGVDSTLKIQPAKLEDSAVYLCASSFTSGGTAGELFFGEGSRLTVL.

The chain employs TRBV25-1 and TRBJ1-4; 9 nucleotides line up with TRBD1. This CDR3 has 16 amino acids. V was clipped by 4 bases and J by 8 bases; unmatched bases: 11. Germline V gene lookup returns CDR1 MGHDK and CDR2 SYGVNS. The CDR3 DNA reads as TGTGCCAGCAGTGGGCCTGGCGGGACAGGGACGGAAAAACTGTTTTTT. It translates to CASSGPGGTGTEKLFF.

This clone was counted a single time. The V and J genes are TRBV30 and TRBJ2-3, with D unresolved. Looked up from germline, CDR1 is GTSNPN and CDR2 is SVGIG (reference sequence). Trimming removed 0 bases at V and 4 bases at J, with 11 bases between. CDR3 length equals 14 residues. The CDR3 protein is CAWSVARVSDTQYF. DNA for the CDR3: TGTGCCTGGAGTGTAGCACGGGTTTCAGATACGCAGTATTTT. Drawing the rest from reference TRBV30 and TRBJ2-3, the complete variable domain is SQTIHQWPATLVQPVGSPLSLECTVEGTSNPNLYWYRQAAGRGLQLLFYSVGIGQISSEVPQNLSASRPQDRQFILSSKKLLLSDSGFYLCAWSVARVSDTQYFGPGTRLTVL.

The count of this clone is one. For the CDR3, the DNA is TGTGCCAGCACCAAAGGGCTGGGGCGGACTGAAGCTTTCTTT. It is translated as CASTKGLGRTEAFF. The chain employs TRBV28 and TRBJ1-1, with D tentatively TRBD1 (5 bases). The V and J ends lost 7 bases and 5 bases respectively, with 17 bases between them. The CDR3 is 14 amino acids. CDR1 MDHEN and CDR2 SYDVKM come from the germline V gene.

As DNA, the CDR3 is TGTGCCACGACGTCCGGACAGGGGGTGATTCAGCCCCAGCATTTT. Residues: CATTSGQGVIQPQHF. The chain combines TRBV7-9 with TRBJ1-5; 10 bases fit TRBD1. The CDR3 covers 15 residues. CDR1 SEHNR and CDR2 FQNEAQ come from the germline V gene (reference sequence). The V gene end was trimmed by 10 bases and the J gene end by 6 bases; junction bases not matched to a gene: 12.

As DNA, the CDR3 is TGCGCCAGCAGCTTGGACAGGGCGGGTGAAAAACTGTTTTTT. Residues: CASSLDRAGEKLFF. This rearrangement joins TRBV5-1 to TRBJ1-4; D may be TRBD1 (6 bases). V was clipped by 0 bases and J by 7 bases, with 10 bases between them. The CDR3 spans 14 residues. Germline V CDR1 and CDR2: SGHRS, YFSETQ.

This clone was detected once. The chain couples TRBV6-5 to TRBJ1-6, with D unresolved. Germline-derived CDR1 and CDR2 are MNHEY and SVGAGI. The CDR3 is 13 amino acids. Trimming took off 0 bases at V and 10 bases at J, with 7 bases between the two ends. CDR3 bases: TGTGCCAGCAGTTACTCCCTGGGCTCACCCCTCCACTTT. It encodes CASSYSLGSPLHF.

The chain is built from TRBV9 and TRBJ1-1; D might be TRBD1 (6 bases). The CDR3 covers 14 residues. Germline loops: CDR1 SGDLS, CDR2 YYNGEE. V lost 3 bases to trimming and J lost 7 bases, with 16 bases between them. The DNA of the CDR3 is TGTGCCAGCAGCGCCCAGACAGGCATGGTTGAAGCTTTCTTT. Translated: CASSAQTGMVEAFF.

The chain uses TRBV5-1 and TRBJ2-1, with D possibly being TRBD2 (5 bases). V lost 0 bases and J 7 bases, leaving 14 bases between the germline ends. This CDR3 has 15 residues. Germline loops: CDR1 SGHRS, CDR2 YFSETQ. CDR3 loop: CASSLGGVSGNEQFF. The CDR3 region has the DNA TGCGCCAGCAGCTTGGGTGGGGTTTCGGGAAATGAGCAGTTCTTC.

The table lists this clone with a few counts. The chain is built from TRBV12-5 and TRBJ1-2; D is perhaps TRBD1 (5 bases). Germline CDR1 LGHNT, CDR2 FRNRAP. Trimming took 2 bases from V and 6 from J, leaving 16 bases between them. The CDR3 consists of 15 residues. Here the CDR3 reads CASGLFGGRGNGYTF. For the CDR3, the DNA is TGTGCTAGTGGTTTGTTCGGGGGTAGGGGAAATGGCTACACCTTC.

This clone showed up just once. The V gene is TRBV10-3, the J gene TRBJ2-1, with D possibly matching TRBD2 (7 bases). The CDR3 spans 16 residues. V was clipped by 3 bases and J by 4 bases, with 16 bases between them. In germline, CDR1 is ENHRY, CDR2 SYGVKD. The DNA of the CDR3 is TGTGCCATCAGTGACGCGCTGGGGGGGCAATACAATGAGCAGTTCTTC. Protein sequence: CAISDALGGQYNEQFF.

The gene calls are TRBV28 and TRBJ1-5, with 7 bases matching TRBD1. This CDR3 is 13 amino acids long. J lost 5 bases, V lost 6 bases, and 4 bases had no gene match. The V gene's germline CDR1 is MDHEN and CDR2 SYDVKM. This chain's CDR3 is CASRATGDQPQHF. The CDR3 nucleotides are TGTGCCAGCAGGGCAACAGGGGATCAGCCCCAGCATTTT.

The chain couples TRBV19 to TRBJ1-5, with unresolved D. Between the trimmed V and J ends, which lost 5 bases and 7 bases, there was a span of 12 bases. Germline CDR1 is LNHDA and CDR2 is SQIVND (reference sequence). The CDR3 extends over 13 amino acids. The CDR3 is CASSARGIQPQHF. The CDR3 nucleotides are TGTGCCAGTAGTGCTCGAGGAATCCAGCCCCAGCATTTT.

The rearrangement uses TRBV2 and TRBJ1-4; D might be TRBD1 (6 bases). This CDR3 region has 13 residues. Trimming took off 4 bases at V and 8 bases at J, with 11 bases between the two ends. Germline V lookup: CDR1 SNHLY, CDR2 FYNNEI. The DNA of the CDR3 is TGTGCCAGCAGTGCCCAGGGGTCGGAAAAACTGTTTTTT. It encodes CASSAQGSEKLFF.

The V and J genes are TRBV30 and TRBJ1-1, with D tentatively TRBD1 (6 bases). The ends were cut back, 3 bases at V and 5 bases at J, with 13 bases in the middle. CDR1 and CDR2 from the germline V gene are GTSNPN and SVGIG (reference sequence). This CDR3 comprises 13 residues. CDR3 sequence: CAWRSGQGTEAFF. The CDR3 bases are TGTGCCTGGAGGTCGGGACAAGGTACTGAAGCTTTCTTT.

The chain joins TRBV5-4 to TRBJ2-1; D is ambiguous. The CDR3 is 15 residues long. V gave up 0 bases and J gave up 0 bases, with 7 bases separating them. Looked up from germline, CDR1 is SGHNT and CDR2 is YYREEE (reference sequence). As DNA, the CDR3 is TGTGCCAGCAGCTTGGCCGCCAGCTCCTACAATGAGCAGTTCTTC. The encoded protein is CASSLAASSYNEQFF.